The T cell receptor (beta chain) under discussion was sequenced for a study of T cell repertoires in cytomegalovirus infection. From the reads, TCRdb called clonotypes with MiXCR, one entry per CDR3 protein. The sample has some 940,000 distinct CDR3 sequences, around 30% seen once; the top ten hold about 14%. CDR1 is SGHTA, CDR2 FQGNSA, per germline. V was pared by 7 bases and J by 2 bases, with 12 bases between. The CDR3 is made up of 13 amino acids. This clonotype was recorded many times. Its antigen remains unknown. The genes are TRBV7-2 and TRBJ2-7; D not certain. This receptor was obtained from a human donor in good health (CMV status not recorded). Some clones in this sample may be carry-over from other donors' samples. The sequences come from cultured CD8+ T cells from PBMCs, collected from culture after CMV antigen stimulation. CDR3 coding DNA: TGTGCCAGCACCAACCTTCTTCCCTACGAGCAGTACTTC. Translation: CASTNLLPYEQYF. Full variable domain (outside the CDR3, taken from reference TRBV7-2 and TRBJ2-7): GAGVSQSPSNKVTEKGKDVELRCDPISGHTALYWYRQSLGQGLEFLIYFQGNSAPDKSGLPSDRFSAERTGGSVSTLTIQRTQQEDSAVYLCASTNLLPYEQYFGPGTRLTVT.